Sequencing of this T cell receptor (beta chain) was carried out in a study of OX40 agonist ivuxolimab in advanced cancers. Notes on the study in general: Partial responders at 0.1-3.0 mg/kg showed near-lowest clonal expansion. Within 6 weeks, CD4+ and CD8+ blood T cells expanded clonally at 0.1 to 3.0 mg/kg. Averaging showed that CD8+ T cells had more expanded clones than CD4+ did.

Some clones are missing from TCRdb's copy, which holds only in-frame ones; the method was immunoSEQ multiplex PCR. The profile shows 100,000 or so clones, 90% of them singletons. The CDR3 runs to 15 residues. The trim removed 3 bases at V and 2 bases at J, leaving 6 bases unmatched. Per the germline V gene, CDR1 is MDHEN and CDR2 is SYDVKM. In the case of this clone: Its antigen is still unknown.

Specimen: CD4+ or CD8+ T cells sorted from blood, collected in a trial of the OX40 agonist ivuxolimab. The clonotype originates from an adult with an advanced solid tumor such as melanoma, head and neck, liver or kidney cancer. V gene TRBV28 combines with J gene TRBJ2-7, with TRBD2 identical over 8 bases. The DNA of the CDR3 is TGTGCCAGCAGTTTGGGCAGCGGGAGCACCTACGAGCAGTACTTC. It translates to CASSLGSGSTYEQYF. Filled out from reference TRBV28 and TRBJ2-7, the complete variable domain reads DVKVTQSSRYLVKRTGEKVFLECVQDMDHENMFWYRQDPGLGLRLIYFSYDVKMKEKGDIPEGYSVSREKKERFSLILESASTNQTSMYLCASSLGSGSTYEQYFGPGTRLTVT.